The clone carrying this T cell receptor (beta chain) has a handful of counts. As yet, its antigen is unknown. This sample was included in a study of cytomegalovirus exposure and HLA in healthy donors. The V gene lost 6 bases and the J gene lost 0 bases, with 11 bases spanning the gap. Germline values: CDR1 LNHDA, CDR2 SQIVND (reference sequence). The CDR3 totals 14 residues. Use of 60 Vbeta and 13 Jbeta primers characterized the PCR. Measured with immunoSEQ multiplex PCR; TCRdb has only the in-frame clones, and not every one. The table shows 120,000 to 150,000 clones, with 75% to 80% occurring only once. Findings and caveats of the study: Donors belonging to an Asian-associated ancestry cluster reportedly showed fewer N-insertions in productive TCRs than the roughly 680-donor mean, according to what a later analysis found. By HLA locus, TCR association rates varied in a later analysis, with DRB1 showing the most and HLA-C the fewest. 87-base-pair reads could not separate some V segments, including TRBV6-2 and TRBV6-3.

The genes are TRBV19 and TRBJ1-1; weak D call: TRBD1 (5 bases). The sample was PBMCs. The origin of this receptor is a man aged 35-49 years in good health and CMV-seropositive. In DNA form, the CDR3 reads TGTGCCAGTAGAAGAATAGGGGTGAACACTGAAGCTTTCTTT. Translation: CASRRIGVNTEAFF.